The 8 T cell receptor beta chains in this list originate from one sample, sequenced in a study of shared clonotypes between healthy human individuals. Here immunoSEQ multiplex PCR was the method, and the copy in TCRdb shows in-frame clones only, minus some. The sample has roughly 2.2 million clones; around 93% are singletons. Sample: naive CD4+ T cells from PBMCs. The subset is: CD45RA+ positively selected. Receptors were obtained from a man between 18 and 35 years old in good health. Some clones in this sample may be carry-over from other donors' samples.

The chain uses TRBV7-2 and TRBJ2-7; 8 positions match TRBD2. Germline loops: CDR1 SGHTA, CDR2 FQGNSA. The CDR3 has 14 residues. V lost 2 bases to trimming and J lost 3 bases; unmatched junction nucleotides: 3. CDR3 coding DNA: TGTGCCAGCAGCTTACAGCGGGAGCACTACGAGCAGTACTTC. It yields the protein CASSLQREHYEQYF. The variable domain in full, with the rest retrieved from reference TRBV7-2 and TRBJ2-7, is GAGVSQSPSNKVTEKGKDVELRCDPISGHTALYWYRQSLGQGLEFLIYFQGNSAPDKSGLPSDRFSAERTGGSVSTLTIQRTQQEDSAVYLCASSLQREHYEQYFGPGTRLTVT.

The chain carries TRBV9 and TRBJ2-2; 7 bases fit TRBD2. V dropped 0 bases and J dropped 6; count of bases not matched to a gene: 11. CDR3 length: 17 residues. Germline V gives CDR1 SGDLS, CDR2 YYNGEE. The CDR3 spells CASSVGMAGVDAGELFF. The CDR3 DNA reads as TGTGCCAGCAGCGTAGGGATGGCGGGAGTGGACGCCGGGGAGCTGTTTTTT.

The genes are TRBV11-2 and TRBJ1-3; no reliable D call. The V gene's germline CDR1 is SGHAT and CDR2 FQNNGV. The CDR3 totals 16 residues. V dropped 2 bases and J dropped 1 base, with 12 bases sitting between them. The CDR3 is CASSLPGVLSGNTIYF. DNA for the CDR3: TGTGCCAGCAGCTTACCCGGGGTGTTGTCTGGAAACACCATATATTTT.

The chain employs TRBV27 and TRBJ2-7, with 7 bases matching TRBD2. Germline trimming cut 5 bases from V and 1 base from J; bases unmatched to any gene: 17. The CDR3 runs 18 residues. CDR1 is MNHEY and CDR2 is SMNVEV in the germline V gene (reference sequence). The CDR3 reads CASSKSYSGGGISYEQYF. In DNA, the CDR3 is TGTGCCAGCAGTAAATCCTACTCGGGGGGAGGGATTTCCTACGAGCAGTACTTC.

The J gene is TRBJ2-2, the V gene TRBV6-4; D is undetermined. The germline V gene has CDR1 MRHNA and CDR2 SNTAGT. V lost 7 bases to trimming and J lost 1 base, with 7 bases between them. This CDR3 comprises 13 residues. The CDR3 DNA reads as TGTGCCAGCAAGGAACAGAACACCGGGGAGCTGTTTTTT. Its translation: CASKEQNTGELFF.

Written as DNA, the CDR3 is TGTGCCAGCAGTTCTACGGGTGGCAGCGAGGCCAAAAACATTCAGTACTTC. Protein product: CASSSTGGSEAKNIQYF. The V call is TRBV27, the J call TRBJ2-4; D is undetermined. Trimming cost V 4 bases and J 1 base, with 17 bases left between them. From germline, CDR1 is MNHEY and CDR2 SMNVEV (reference sequence). This CDR3 has 17 residues.

J is TRBJ1-6 and V is TRBV6-6, with TRBD1 matching over 7 bases. This CDR3 region has 14 residues. Germline trimming cut 5 bases from V and 8 bases from J; bases unmatched to any gene: 6. Per the germline V gene, CDR1 is MNHNY and CDR2 is SVGAGI (reference sequence). The CDR3 spells CASSDRVQHSPLHF. CDR3 nucleotides: TGTGCCAGCAGTGACAGGGTTCAACATTCACCCCTCCACTTT.

The V call is TRBV7-8, the J call TRBJ1-3; possibly TRBD1 for D (6 bases). The CDR3 sequence is 16 residues long. Germline V CDR1 and CDR2: SGHVS, FQNEAQ. The germline V and J ends were trimmed by 5 bases and 0 bases, with 14 bases remaining between them. This CDR3 reads CASSLRGSLSGNTIYF. Written as DNA, the CDR3 is TGTGCCAGCAGCCTCAGGGGTTCCCTCTCTGGAAACACCATATATTTT.